This is a list of T cell receptor beta chains from one sample in a study of T cell changes during pregnancy in multiple sclerosis. Data came from immunoSEQ multiplex PCR; TCRdb stores just in-frame clones and leaves some out. Of some 60,000 clones listed, over 80% were seen once; the top ten hold 0.6% to 0.9%. Sequenced here: CD4+ T cells from peripheral blood mononuclear cells, sampled in the first trimester of pregnancy. The receptors here all came from a female donor with multiple sclerosis, enrolled in a pregnancy study. Each CDR3 is given with its conserved first and last residue. Each record gives: J gene, clone size, D gene, V gene, CDR3 protein, CDR3 DNA. The D gene is left open where the match is weak. Only some rows state a clone size, as once, few, many or a class for expanded clones.

>TRBJ1-1|NA|NA|TRBV4-3
CASSQEYGRNTEAFF
TGCGCCAGCAGCCAAGAATATGGGAGGAACACTGAAGCTTTCTTT
>TRBJ2-1|NA|NA|TRBV7-8
CASSPRRSNEQFF
TGTGCCAGCAGCCCTAGGCGAAGCAATGAGCAGTTCTTC
>TRBJ1-1|NA|NA|TRBV10-2
CASSEVSKFGEAFF
TGCGCCAGCAGTGAGGTCAGTAAGTTTGGTGAAGCTTTCTTT
>TRBJ1-4|NA|TRBD1|TRBV5-1
CASSIQGAGANEKLFF
TGCGCCAGCAGCATCCAGGGGGCCGGGGCTAATGAAAAACTGTTTTTT
>TRBJ2-7|NA|NA|TRBV5-6
CASTPTDVRAPYEQYF
TGTGCCAGCACCCCGACAGACGTAAGGGCTCCCTACGAGCAGTACTTC
>TRBJ2-5|NA|TRBD1|TRBV5-1
CASSPRGTGMETQYF
TGCGCCAGCAGCCCTCGGGGGACAGGGATGGAGACCCAGTACTTC
>TRBJ1-5|once|TRBD1|TRBV7-2
CASSQPDRGGNQPQHF
TGTGCCAGCAGCCAACCGGACAGGGGAGGCAATCAGCCCCAGCATTTT
>TRBJ2-7|once|TRBD1|TRBV7-2
CASSLKAGQGSHEQYF
TGTGCCAGCAGCTTAAAGGCAGGACAGGGGTCTCACGAGCAGTACTTC
>TRBJ2-2|NA|NA|TRBV18
CASSGGPAGTANTGELFF
TGTGCCAGCTCGGGGGGCCCTGCCGGGACAGCGAACACCGGGGAGCTGTTTTTT
>TRBJ2-5|NA|TRBD2|TRBV30
CAWRRGAGGIQETQYF
TGTGCCTGGAGAAGGGGGGCGGGGGGAATCCAAGAGACCCAGTACTTC
>TRBJ1-6|NA|NA|TRBV13
CASSFDRSYNSPLHF
TGTGCCAGCAGTTTTGACAGGTCCTATAATTCACCCCTCCACTTT
>TRBJ1-2|NA|NA|TRBV29-1
CSVDRGDHGYTF
TGCAGCGTTGATCGGGGGGACCATGGCTACACCTTC
>TRBJ2-5|NA|NA|TRBV9
CASSVGAWETQYF
TGTGCCAGCAGCGTGGGAGCCTGGGAGACCCAGTACTTC
>TRBJ2-3|NA|NA|TRBV7-2
CASEERGGPGTQYF
TGTGCCAGCGAAGAAAGGGGGGGACCAGGAACGCAGTATTTT
>TRBJ2-2|NA|TRBD1|TRBV19
CAGRQGINTGELFF
TGTGCCGGCAGACAGGGGATAAACACCGGGGAGCTGTTTTTT
>TRBJ1-1|NA|NA|TRBV7-3
CASSLSARKGTEAFF
TGTGCCAGCAGCTTGTCGGCCAGGAAAGGCACTGAAGCTTTCTTT
>TRBJ1-3|NA|TRBD1|TRBV6-5
CASRGKGQGVLF
TGTGCCAGCAGGGGAAAGGGACAGGGCGTACTTTTT
>TRBJ1-6|NA|TRBD1|TRBV10-3
CAISQDRADRSPLHF
TGTGCCATCAGCCAAGACAGGGCGGATCGCTCACCCCTCCACTTT
>TRBJ1-6|few|TRBD1|TRBV9
CASSAPDRGRNSPLHF
TGTGCCAGCAGCGCCCCGGACAGGGGGCGGAATTCACCCCTCCACTTT
>TRBJ2-1|NA|NA|TRBV28
CASSLAPLYNEQFF
TGTGCCAGCAGTTTAGCGCCTCTCTACAATGAGCAGTTCTTC
>TRBJ1-5|NA|NA|TRBV29-1
CSVGGGRQPQHF
TGCAGCGTTGGGGGGGGGCGGCAGCCCCAGCATTTT
>TRBJ2-1|NA|TRBD2|TRBV15
CATSRASGGDEQFF
TGTGCCACCAGCAGAGCTAGCGGGGGGGATGAGCAGTTCTTC
>TRBJ2-7|NA|NA|TRBV7-2
CASSLGQYSSEQYF
TGTGCCAGCAGCTTAGGGCAGTATTCCAGCGAGCAGTACTTC
>TRBJ1-4|NA|NA|TRBV2
CASSERANEKLFF
TGTGCCAGCAGTGAGAGGGCTAATGAAAAACTGTTTTTT
>TRBJ1-2|NA|NA|TRBV5-4
CASSLSRGYGYTF
TGTGCCAGCAGCCTTAGCCGGGGGTATGGCTACACCTTC
>TRBJ1-6|once|TRBD1|TRBV27
CASSLRETGRSYNSPLHF
TGTGCCAGCAGTTTAAGGGAGACAGGGCGCTCCTATAATTCACCCCTCCACTTT
>TRBJ1-2|NA|NA|TRBV7-2
CASSSARGSRDYGYTF
TGTGCCAGCAGCTCCGCTCGGGGATCTAGGGACTATGGCTACACCTTC
>TRBJ1-1|NA|NA|TRBV18
CASSPSGQNTEAFF
TGTGCCAGCTCACCCTCAGGCCAGAACACTGAAGCTTTCTTT